This T cell receptor (beta chain) appears in the sequencing data of a study of blood T cell repertoires in COVID-19 (dated by TCRdb to 2020 to 2022). About the study as a whole: Samples from collaborators originated in the United States, Italy and Spain and spanned both the acute and convalescent phases of COVID-19. The material from the prospective study consisted of cDNA or gDNA derived from T cells, B-cell-depleted T cells, or PBMCs. Where available, HLA class I and class II types were obtained from metadata supplied by the sample provider rather than from assay-based typing. The dataset comprised deeply sampled blood TCRbeta repertoires from subjects exposed to, actively infected with, or recovered from COVID-19. A freely available public database, intended as a resource for researchers studying the immune response to SARS-CoV-2, is where the repertoires were released. Samples were obtained from the ongoing ImmuneRACE study (first 160 participants) and from about 1,300 subjects provided by 6 global collaborators. Sample metadata almost always included a de-identified subject ID, COVID-19 status, age in years and sex.

Participants in the prospective study were enrolled through a virtual design, were aged roughly 18 to 100 years, and lived in approximately 25 United States geographic areas. In the prospective study, cohorts were assigned on the basis of participant-reported clinical history obtained from a screening survey and a study questionnaire. For ImmuneRACE Cohort 3, a participant was defined as recovered based on two consecutive negative NP/OP PCR tests, clearance by a healthcare professional, or resolution of symptoms. Mobile phlebotomists in the prospective study collected whole blood, serum and a nasopharyngeal or oropharyngeal swab from every participant. Additional blood draws and questionnaires over an approximately 2-month period could optionally be provided by prospective study participants. Prospective study blood samples were shipped either frozen or at room temperature before DNA extraction.

On the study overall, not on this receptor specifically: Clinical and demographic metadata were provided uncurated, with the amount varying by source and participant.

TCRbeta CDR3 regions were amplified from genomic DNA by means of the immunoSEQ Assay, a bias-controlled multiplex PCR. From the authors' description of their analysis: The number of nucleated cells in each sample was estimated from the amplification of reference gene primers within the assay. To quantify the absolute abundance of each unique TCRbeta CDR3 rearrangement, sequence reads were collapsed and filtered. For each sample, productive Simpson clonality was calculated as the square root of Simpson's diversity index across productive rearrangements. TCRdb retrieved this table from immuneACCESS and kept in-frame rearrangements only. Not all clones are present; in checked studies, unresolved V genes account for under half, and no reason is known for the remainder. That table supplies the V and J calls and clone size; D and trimming were determined from the DNA. In this sample the table shows more than 150,000 clones, roughly 82% of which occur a single time. In total, the top ten clones hold about 11% of the sample.

About this clone itself: Its antigen has not been determined. Qualities for individual bases were not recorded, and no much larger clone is one base off.

This clonotype originated in a man aged 45 to 65 who had recovered from COVID-19. Material: PBMCs or T cells enriched from blood (not recorded which).

The CDR3 loop reads CASSCRDRDPYEQYF. In nucleotide form, the sequence is TGTGCCAGCAGTTGCCGGGACAGGGATCCCTACGAGCAGTACTTC. The rearrangement combines TRBV27 with TRBJ2-7; TRBD1 matches 9 bases in the middle. The CDR3 sequence holds 15 residues, the cysteine and phenylalanine included. Only the CDR3 portion is preserved as DNA: 45 bases, with reading frame beginning at the first base. CDR1 and CDR2 (MNHEY, SMNVEV) derive from the germline V gene (reference sequence). Trimmed from V: 4 bases; trimmed from J: 2 bases; junction bases lacking a gene match: 6.